This T cell receptor beta chain came from a study of patients and donors after allogeneic stem cell transplantation. The CDR3 extends over 15 amino acids. CDR1 is DFQATT and CDR2 is SNEGSKA in the germline V gene (reference sequence). TCRdb reanalysed the RT-PCR reads using MiXCR and keeps one entry per CDR3 protein. The sample lists a few hundred thousand distinct CDR3 sequences, 14% occurring once. The chain couples TRBV20-1 to TRBJ2-5, with TRBD1 matching 7 bases. This TCR came from a human donor who was either an allogeneic HSCT recipient or a stem cell or donor lymphocyte infusion donor (not recorded which). It is not recorded whose cells these are; they may come from a transplant donor. The material sequenced was blood, either unsorted or a sorted T cell fraction (not recorded which). The CDR3 DNA reads as TGCAGCCCTTATAGCAATACAGGGGCCCGGCAGACCCAGTACTTC. This sequence encodes CSPYSNTGARQTQYF.